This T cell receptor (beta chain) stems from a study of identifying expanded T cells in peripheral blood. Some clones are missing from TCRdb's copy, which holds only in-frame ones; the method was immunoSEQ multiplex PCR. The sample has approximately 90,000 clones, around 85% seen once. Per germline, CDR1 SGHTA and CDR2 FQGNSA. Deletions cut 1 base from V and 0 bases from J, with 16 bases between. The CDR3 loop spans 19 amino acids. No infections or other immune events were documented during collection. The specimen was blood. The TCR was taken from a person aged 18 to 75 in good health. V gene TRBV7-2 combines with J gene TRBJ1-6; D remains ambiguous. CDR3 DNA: TGTGCCAGCAGCTTAGGACTGGCGAGCGGGAGCTCCTATAATTCACCCCTCCACTTT. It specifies CASSLGLASGSSYNSPLHF. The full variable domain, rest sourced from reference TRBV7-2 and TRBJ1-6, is GAGVSQSPSNKVTEKGKDVELRCDPISGHTALYWYRQSLGQGLEFLIYFQGNSAPDKSGLPSDRFSAERTGGSVSTLTIQRTQQEDSAVYLCASSLGLASGSSYNSPLHFGNGTRLTVT.